Given below is one T cell receptor (beta chain) in context. Its antigen is not known. The CDR3 contains 17 residues. The V and J ends lost 0 bases and 4 bases, in that order; junction bases with no gene match: 7. Germline V gene sequence: CDR1 SGHRS, CDR2 YFSETQ. This specimen belongs to a study of OX40 agonist ivuxolimab in advanced cancers. As for the study in general: One patient with hepatocellular carcinoma and two with cutaneous melanoma, three in all, had partial responses.

Findings of the study overall: Partial responders at 0.1-3.0 mg/kg showed near-lowest clonal expansion. CD4+ and CD8+ blood T cells expanded clonally by week 6 at 0.1 to 3.0 mg/kg.

TCRdb's copy holds only in-frame clones and misses some; the assay was immunoSEQ multiplex PCR. This sample carries around 18,000 clones, approximately 85% of them seen once, and the ten largest clones take 25% to 30%. V and J are TRBV5-1 and TRBJ2-2, with 9 bases fitting TRBD2. The sequence derives from an adult with an advanced solid tumor such as melanoma, head and neck, liver or kidney cancer. Sequencing was performed on CD4+ or CD8+ T cells sorted from blood, taken in a trial of the OX40 agonist ivuxolimab. The CDR3 protein is CASSLASSGALTGELFF. The CDR3 DNA is TGCGCCAGCAGCTTGGCCTCTAGCGGGGCCCTCACCGGGGAGCTGTTTTTT.